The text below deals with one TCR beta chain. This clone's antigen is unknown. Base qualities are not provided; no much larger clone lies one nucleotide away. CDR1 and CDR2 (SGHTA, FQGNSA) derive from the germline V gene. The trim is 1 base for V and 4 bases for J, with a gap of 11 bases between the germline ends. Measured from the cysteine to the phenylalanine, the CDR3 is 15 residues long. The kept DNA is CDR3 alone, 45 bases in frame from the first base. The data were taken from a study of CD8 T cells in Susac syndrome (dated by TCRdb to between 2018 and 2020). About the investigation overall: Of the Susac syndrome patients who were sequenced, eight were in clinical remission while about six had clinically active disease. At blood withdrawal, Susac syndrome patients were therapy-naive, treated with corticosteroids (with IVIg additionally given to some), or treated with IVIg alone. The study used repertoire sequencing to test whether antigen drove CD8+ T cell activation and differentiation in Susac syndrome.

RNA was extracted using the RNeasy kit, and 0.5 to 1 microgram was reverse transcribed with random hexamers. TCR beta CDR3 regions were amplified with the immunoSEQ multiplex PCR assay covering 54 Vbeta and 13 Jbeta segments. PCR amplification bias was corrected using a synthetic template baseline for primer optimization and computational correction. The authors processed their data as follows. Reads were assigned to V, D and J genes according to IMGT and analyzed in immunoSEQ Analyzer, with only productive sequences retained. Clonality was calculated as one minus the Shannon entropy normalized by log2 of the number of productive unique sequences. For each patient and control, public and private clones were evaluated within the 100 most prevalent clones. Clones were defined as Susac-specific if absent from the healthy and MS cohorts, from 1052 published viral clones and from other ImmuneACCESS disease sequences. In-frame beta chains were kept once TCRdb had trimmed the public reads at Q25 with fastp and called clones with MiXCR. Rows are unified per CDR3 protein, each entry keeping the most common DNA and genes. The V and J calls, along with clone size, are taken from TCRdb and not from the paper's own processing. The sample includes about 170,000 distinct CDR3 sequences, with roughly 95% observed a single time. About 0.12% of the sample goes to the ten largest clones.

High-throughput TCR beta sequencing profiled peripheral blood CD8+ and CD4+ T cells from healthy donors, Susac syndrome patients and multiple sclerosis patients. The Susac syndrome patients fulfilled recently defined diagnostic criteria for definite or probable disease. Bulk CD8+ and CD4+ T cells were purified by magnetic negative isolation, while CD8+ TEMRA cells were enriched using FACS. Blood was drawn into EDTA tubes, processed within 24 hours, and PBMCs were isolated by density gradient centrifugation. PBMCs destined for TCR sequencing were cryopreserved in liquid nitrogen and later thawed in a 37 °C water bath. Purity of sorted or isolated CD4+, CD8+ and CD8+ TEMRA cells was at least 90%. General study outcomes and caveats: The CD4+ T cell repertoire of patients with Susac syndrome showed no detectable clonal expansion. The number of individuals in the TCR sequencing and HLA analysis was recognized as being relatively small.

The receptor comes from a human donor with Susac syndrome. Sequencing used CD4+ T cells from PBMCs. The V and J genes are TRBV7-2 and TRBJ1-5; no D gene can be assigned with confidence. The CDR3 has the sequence CASSLESRRNQPQHF. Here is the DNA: TGTGCCAGCAGCTTAGAATCCAGGAGGAATCAGCCCCAGCATTTT.